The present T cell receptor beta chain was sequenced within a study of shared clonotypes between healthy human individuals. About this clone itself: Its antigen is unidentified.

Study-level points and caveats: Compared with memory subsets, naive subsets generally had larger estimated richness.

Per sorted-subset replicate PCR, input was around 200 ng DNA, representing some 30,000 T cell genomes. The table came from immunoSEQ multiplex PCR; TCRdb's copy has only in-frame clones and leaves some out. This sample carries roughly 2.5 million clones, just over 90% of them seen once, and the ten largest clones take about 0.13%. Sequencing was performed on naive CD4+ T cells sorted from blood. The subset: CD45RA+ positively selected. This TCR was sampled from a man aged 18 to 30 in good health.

CDR3 sequence reads: CSATHLATAFF. CDR3 DNA sequence: TGCAGTGCTACCCATTTGGCGACGGCTTTCTTT. The genes are TRBV20-1 and TRBJ1-1, with D unresolved. Trimming stripped 4 bases from V and 11 bases from J, with 14 bases between. Germline CDR1 and CDR2: DFQATT and SNEGSKA (reference sequence). The CDR3 loop spans 11 amino acids.